The 17 T cell receptor beta chains below come from one sample, sequenced in a study of T cells in Graves' hyperthyroidism and ophthalmopathy. Authors of the study amplified TCR beta CDR3 regions from RNA transcripts. TCR CDR3 regions were first amplified by RT-PCR with HTBI primers. TCRdb fed the multiplex PCR reads into MiXCR, producing one record per CDR3 protein. The sample lists more than 500,000 distinct CDR3 sequences; roughly 15% were seen once. The sequenced sample was blood. These receptors were obtained from a woman in her thirties with Graves' ophthalmopathy.

This clonotype is a singleton in its sample. The chain carries TRBV7-9 and TRBJ1-5; TRBD1 might be the D (6 bases). The CDR3 is 14 amino acids. Germline V gives CDR1 SEHNR, CDR2 FQNEAQ (reference sequence). V lost 5 bases, J lost 6 bases, and 14 bases lay in between. The CDR3 region has the DNA TGTGCCAGCAGCCACTCAGGGGCGGGTCAGCCCCAGCATTTT. Its protein product is CASSHSGAGQPQHF. The whole variable domain, filled in from reference TRBV7-9 and TRBJ1-5, reads DTGVSQNPRHKITKRGQNVTFRCDPISEHNRLYWYRQTLGQGPEFLTYFQNEAQLEKSRLLSDRFSAERPKGSFSTLEIQRTEQGDSAMYLCASSHSGAGQPQHFGDGTRLSIL.

The chain is built from TRBV4-1 and TRBJ2-3; D is possibly TRBD1 (6 bases). The V end lost 0 bases, the J end lost 0 bases, and 16 bases lay between the germline ends. Germline V lookup: CDR1 MGHRA, CDR2 YSYEKL. The length of the CDR3 is 18 residues. The CDR3 is CASSQDRTAISSTDTQYF. CDR3 nucleotide sequence: TGCGCCAGCAGCCAAGACCGGACAGCGATCTCCAGCACAGATACGCAGTATTTT.

CDR3 bases: TGCGCCAGCAGCCCCCGGACAGGAGGGTTATACGAGCAGTACTTC. Protein: CASSPRTGGLYEQYF. The chain has TRBV4-1 and TRBJ2-7, with TRBD1 as a possible D gene (7 bases). Germline V gene lookup returns CDR1 MGHRA and CDR2 YSYEKL. The CDR3 is 15 residues long. Between the trimmed V and J ends, which lost 4 bases and 4 bases, there was a span of 17 bases.

In this sample, this clonotype turned up many times. The genes are TRBV20-1 and TRBJ2-5; 14 bases match TRBD2. The ends lost 5 bases at V and 5 bases at J; junction bases unmatched: 7. Germline assignment: CDR1 DFQATT and CDR2 SNEGSKA (reference sequence). The CDR3 is 15 residues long. The CDR3 coding sequence is TGCAGTGCTGCAGGGACTAGCGGGAGAAGGGAGACCCAGTACTTC. This gives the protein CSAAGTSGRRETQYF.

V is TRBV28 and J is TRBJ1-4; the D gene is possibly TRBD1 (6 bases). Germline assignment: CDR1 MDHEN and CDR2 SYDVKM. There are 16 residues in the CDR3. V was cut by 3 bases and J by 7 bases, with 18 bases left in between. CDR3 sequence reads: CASSFGLGGDGEKLFF. The CDR3 region has the DNA TGTGCCAGCAGTTTTGGATTGGGGGGCGACGGTGAAAAACTGTTTTTT.

This clonotype was detected ten times or more. The CDR3 nucleotides are TGTGCCATCTACCCTCGGGGCAGGTCCTACAATGAGCAGTTCTTC. Protein product: CAIYPRGRSYNEQFF. V is TRBV7-2 and J is TRBJ2-1, with D perhaps matching TRBD1 or TRBD2 (5 bases each). The germline CDR1 and CDR2 sequences are SGHTA and FQGNSA. The CDR3 runs 15 residues. V was clipped by 10 bases and J by 1 base, with 17 bases between them.

This clonotype was observed a handful of times. This chain links TRBV2 with TRBJ1-5; D unclear. Trimming removed 3 bases from V and 4 bases from J, with 7 bases in between. The germline V gene encodes CDR1 SNHLY and CDR2 FYNNEI. The CDR3 is made up of 13 amino acids. CDR3 in amino acids: CASSEVPNQPQHF. The CDR3 DNA is TGTGCCAGCAGTGAGGTGCCAAATCAGCCCCAGCATTTT.

As concerns this clonotype: This may come from a read error, since a much larger clone is one base off. The rearrangement joins TRBV6-1 to TRBJ1-5, with 11 bases fitting TRBD1. The germline V gene has CDR1 MNHNS and CDR2 SASEGT. CDR3 size: 14 residues. The CDR3 protein is CASSRDRGDQPRHF. The CDR3, as DNA: TGTGCCAGCAGTCGGGACAGGGGGGATCAGCCCCGGCATTTT.

DNA of the CDR3: TGTGCCACCAGCAGAGTGAGGGGGGGCGACTCACCCCTCCACTTT. As protein: CATSRVRGGDSPLHF. The chain couples TRBV15 to TRBJ1-6; D is perhaps TRBD1 (6 bases). Germline-derived CDR1 and CDR2 are LNHNV and YYDKDF (reference sequence). The length of the CDR3 is 15 residues. The ends were cut back, 1 base at V and 10 bases at J, with 14 bases in the middle.

The sample holds many counts of this clonotype. The V and J genes are TRBV15 and TRBJ2-3; 9 bases are a match to TRBD1. V was clipped by 4 bases and J by 2 bases; unmatched bases: 13. This CDR3 contains 18 residues. The V gene's germline CDR1 is LNHNV and CDR2 YYDKDF (reference sequence). CDR3: CATSTTLATGGYTDTQYF. The CDR3 DNA sequence: TGTGCCACCAGCACAACCCTAGCTACAGGGGGCTACACAGATACGCAGTATTTT.

The V gene is TRBV30, the J gene TRBJ2-7; 8 bases agree with TRBD1. Germline V gene data show CDR1 as GTSNPN and CDR2 as SVGIG (reference sequence). The CDR3 runs to 12 residues. Losses at the gene ends were 8 bases for V and 7 bases for J; bases not matched to a gene: 10. CDR3 nucleotides: TGTGCCGGGTCCCGGGACAGGCGAGAGCAGTACTTC. Its protein is CAGSRDRREQYF. The full variable domain, its missing parts supplied by reference TRBV30 and TRBJ2-7, is SQTIHQWPATLVQPVGSPLSLECTVEGTSNPNLYWYRQAAGRGLQLLFYSVGIGQISSEVPQNLSASRPQDRQFILSSKKLLLSDSGFYLCAGSRDRREQYFGPGTRLTVT.

In this sample, this clonotype turned up many times. V and J are TRBV2 and TRBJ2-7, with D maybe TRBD2 (6 bases). Germline CDR1 is SNHLY and CDR2 is FYNNEI. Between the trimmed V and J ends, which lost 0 bases and 7 bases, there was a span of 13 bases. The CDR3 runs to 14 residues. The CDR3 protein is CASSEALAPGEQYF. CDR3 DNA sequence: TGTGCCAGCAGTGAAGCGCTAGCGCCGGGTGAGCAGTACTTC.

This clonotype was seen a few times. The V gene is TRBV27, the J gene TRBJ2-3, with 7 bases matching TRBD2. This CDR3 is 17 amino acids long. The V gene's germline CDR1 is MNHEY and CDR2 SMNVEV (reference sequence). After removal of 2 bases from V and 7 bases from J, the junction contained 15 bases not matched to a gene. CDR3: CASSLRGSAGEVNTQYF. The DNA for the CDR3 is TGTGCCAGCAGTTTAAGGGGCTCGGCGGGAGAAGTGAATACGCAGTATTTT.

This chain uses TRBV10-2 with TRBJ2-7, with 9 bases that match TRBD1. Trimming removed 4 bases from V and 5 bases from J; junction bases left unmatched: 6. The CDR3 spans 14 residues. Germline values: CDR1 WSHSY, CDR2 SAAADI. The CDR3 is CASSAGTGHHEQYF. The DNA of the CDR3 is TGCGCCAGCAGTGCAGGGACAGGGCACCACGAGCAGTACTTC.

Many counts were recorded for this clonotype. The chain joins TRBV3-1 to TRBJ2-5; D is undetermined. Germline V gives CDR1 LGHDT, CDR2 YNNKEL (reference sequence). This CDR3 comprises 13 residues. The V gene lost 7 bases and the J gene lost 0 bases, with 9 bases spanning the gap. CDR3 region: CASNRRNQETQYF. Here the CDR3 DNA reads TGTGCCAGCAACCGTAGGAACCAAGAGACCCAGTACTTC.

Only a few counts were recorded for this clonotype. The rearrangement joins TRBV9 to TRBJ2-7; 10 bases are a match to TRBD1. The length of the CDR3 is 15 residues. J lost 1 base, V lost 4 bases, and 5 bases had no gene match. Germline lookup yields CDR1 SGDLS and CDR2 YYNGEE. The CDR3 here is CASSPGQGTSYEQYF. The CDR3 DNA is TGTGCCAGCAGCCCGGGACAGGGGACTTCCTACGAGCAGTACTTC.

This clonotype was picked up many times. The V call is TRBV30, the J call TRBJ1-2; TRBD1 agrees at 7 bases. V dropped 3 bases and J dropped 6; count of bases not matched to a gene: 7. CDR3 length: 13 amino acids. Germline CDR1 reads GTSNPN; CDR2 reads SVGIG (reference sequence). CDR3: CAWRVDRVDGYTF. The CDR3 DNA reads TGTGCCTGGAGGGTTGACAGGGTCGATGGCTACACCTTC.